The 26 T cell receptor beta chains listed next were all sequenced from one sample in a study of spatial heterogeneity in lung cancer. TCRdb processed the 5' RACE reads anew with MiXCR; each CDR3 protein has one entry. The sample consists of 6,000 or so distinct CDR3 sequences, around 12% of them appearing once. Documented time point: sample taken at primary tumor resection. Unsorted samples of tumor, nontumor lung or frozen PBMC had their whole RNA sequenced. Sequenced here: normal lung tissue next to the tumor, sampled at surgery. The receptors here all came from a male donor with early-stage non-small cell lung cancer.

This chain uses TRBV18 with TRBJ2-3, with no clear D. This CDR3 is 12 amino acids long. V shed 3 bases and J shed 0 bases, with 1 base lying between them. CDR1 and CDR2 from the germline V gene are KGHSH and LQKENI. The CDR3 loop reads CASSPSTDTQYF. The CDR3 nucleotides are TGTGCCAGCTCACCCAGCACAGATACGCAGTATTTT. The entire variable domain, with the rest obtained from reference TRBV18 and TRBJ2-3, is as follows: NAGVMQNPRHLVRRRGQEARLRCSPMKGHSHVYWYRQLPEEGLKFMVYLQKENIIDESGMPKERFSAEFPKEGPSILRIQQVVRGDSAAYFCASSPSTDTQYFGPGTRLTVL.

By proportion, this clonotype is medium-sized (0.01 to 0.1%). The genes are TRBV28 and TRBJ2-6; D uncertain. Germline assignment: CDR1 MDHEN and CDR2 SYDVKM. The CDR3 consists of 14 residues. V was trimmed by 6 bases and J by 0 bases, leaving 6 bases between them. The DNA of the CDR3 is TGTGCCAGCAGCTCCAGCTCTGGGGCCAACGTCCTGACTTTC. As protein: CASSSSSGANVLTF.

There are many counts of this clonotype. The V call is TRBV3-1, the J call TRBJ1-2, with D possibly TRBD1 on 5 matching bases. Looked up from germline, CDR1 is LGHDT and CDR2 is YNNKEL (reference sequence). Trimming pared 3 bases from V and 2 bases from J, leaving 10 bases between. The CDR3 contains 14 residues. The CDR3 here is CASSQSSGNYGYTF. As DNA, the CDR3 is TGTGCCAGCAGCCAGTCGTCAGGGAACTATGGCTACACCTTC. Full variable domain (rest looked up from reference TRBV3-1 and TRBJ1-2): DTAVSQTPKYLVTQMGNDKSIKCEQNLGHDTMYWYKQDSKKFLKIMFSYNNKELIINETVPNRFSPKSPDKAHLNLHINSLELGDSAVYFCASSQSSGNYGYTFGSGTRLTVV.

In its sample, this clonotype ranks as medium-sized (0.01 to 0.1%). The genes are TRBV5-1 and TRBJ2-2; 12 nucleotides align to TRBD2. The V gene end was trimmed by 7 bases and the J gene end by 6 bases; junction bases not matched to a gene: 13. The germline V gene has CDR1 SGHRS and CDR2 YFSETQ. CDR3 size: 17 residues. CDR3 coding DNA: TGCGCCAGCGGCCCAAGAGTGACTAGCGGGAGCGCCGGGGAGCTGTTTTTT. This translates into CASGPRVTSGSAGELFF.

This clonotype was seen at least ten times. The V and J genes are TRBV20-1 and TRBJ1-1; D ambiguous. Germline V CDR1 and CDR2: DFQATT, SNEGSKA (reference sequence). V lost 6 bases, J lost 1 base, and 15 bases lay in between. The CDR3 has 14 amino acids. The CDR3 loop reads CSAPSHLGNTEAFF. CDR3 coding DNA: TGCAGTGCCCCGAGTCACTTAGGGAACACTGAAGCTTTCTTT.

By share, this clonotype counts as medium-sized. The chain recombines TRBV29-1 with TRBJ2-2; 7 nucleotides align to TRBD2. Germline V gene lookup returns CDR1 SQVTM and CDR2 ANQGSEA. V lost 7 bases and J lost 1; bases outside the gene matches: 12. The CDR3 runs to 16 residues. The CDR3 nucleotides read TGCAGCGCCACCGCCTCTAGCGGCTTGAACACCGGGGAGCTGTTTTTT. As protein: CSATASSGLNTGELFF.

By sample fraction, this clonotype is medium-sized (0.01 to 0.1%). V is TRBV29-1 and J is TRBJ2-1; 7 positions agree with TRBD2. V was clipped by 3 bases and J by 4 bases; unmatched bases: 3. The CDR3 contains 13 residues. The germline CDR1 and CDR2 sequences are SQVTM and ANQGSEA. This CDR3 reads CSVDGGSYNEQFF. CDR3 sequence (DNA): TGCAGCGTTGACGGCGGGAGTTACAATGAGCAGTTCTTC.

A single count supports this clonotype. The genes are TRBV6-6 and TRBJ2-6; D is undetermined. Trimming removed 2 bases from V and 1 base from J, with 6 bases in between. The CDR3 sequence is 15 residues long. Germline V gene data show CDR1 as MNHNY and CDR2 as SVGAGI (reference sequence). The CDR3 loop reads CASSYDASGANVLTF. The CDR3 region has the DNA TGTGCCAGCAGTTACGACGCGTCTGGGGCCAACGTCCTGACTTTC.

This clonotype ranks as medium-sized. The V call is TRBV10-3, the J call TRBJ2-2; 9 bases line up with TRBD1. Germline-derived CDR1 and CDR2 are ENHRY and SYGVKD. The V and J ends lost 10 bases and 2 bases, in that order; junction bases with no gene match: 5. The CDR3 is made up of 14 amino acids. Here the CDR3 DNA reads TGTGCCACCGGACAGGGGCGTAACACCGGGGAGCTGTTTTTT. Protein sequence: CATGQGRNTGELFF.

In its sample, this clonotype ranks as medium-sized. The V call is TRBV20-1, the J call TRBJ2-7; weak D call: TRBD2 (5 bases). Deletions cut 4 bases from V and 4 bases from J, with 17 bases between. The CDR3 is 14 residues long. Germline V lookup: CDR1 DFQATT, CDR2 SNEGSKA (reference sequence). CDR3 sequence: CSAIDRGRVYEQYF. CDR3 in DNA: TGCAGTGCTATCGACCGGGGTAGAGTTTACGAGCAGTACTTC.

This clonotype was detected many times. V is TRBV5-6 and J is TRBJ2-7; 7 bases are shared with TRBD1. V was pared by 4 bases and J by 9 bases, with 7 bases of the junction left unmatched. This CDR3 has 12 residues. CDR1 SGHDT and CDR2 YYEEEE come from the germline V gene. This chain's CDR3 is CASSTGTAGQYF. CDR3 nucleotides: TGTGCCAGCAGCACCGGGACAGCCGGGCAGTACTTC.

At least ten counts were recorded for this clonotype. This chain joins TRBV24-1 and TRBJ2-3; no firm D call. CDR1 is KGHDR, CDR2 SFDVKD, per germline. Trimming stripped 4 bases from V and 3 bases from J, with 7 bases between. There are 13 residues in the CDR3. The CDR3 sequence: CATSEISTDTQYF. The CDR3 DNA follows: TGTGCCACCAGTGAGATCAGTACAGATACGCAGTATTTT.

This clonotype was recorded at least ten times. CDR3 in amino acids: CASSQGQSSYEQYF. CDR3 nucleotide sequence: TGCGCCAGCAGCCAAGGTCAGAGCTCCTACGAGCAGTACTTC. The gene calls are TRBV4-1 and TRBJ2-7; D is unclear. Germline CDR1 MGHRA, CDR2 YSYEKL. This CDR3 has 14 amino acids. Trimming took off 1 base at V and 0 bases at J, with 7 bases between the two ends.

This clonotype has ten or more counts. The chain carries TRBV24-1 and TRBJ2-1; 7 bases fit TRBD2. V was pared by 1 base and J by 6 bases, with 8 bases of the junction left unmatched. Germline V gene lookup returns CDR1 KGHDR and CDR2 SFDVKD. The length of the CDR3 is 16 residues. This CDR3 reads CATSDLGGGSSNEQFF. CDR3 sequence (DNA): TGTGCCACCAGTGATTTAGGTGGCGGGAGCTCCAATGAGCAGTTCTTC.

By share, this clonotype counts as medium-sized. The CDR3 nucleotides read TGCAGTGCTGGCGTTAGCAATCAGCCCCAGCATTTT. It encodes CSAGVSNQPQHF. The genes are TRBV20-1 and TRBJ1-5; D not resolved. Trimming took 5 bases from V and 0 from J, leaving 5 bases between them. Germline loops: CDR1 DFQATT, CDR2 SNEGSKA (reference sequence). CDR3 length: 12 residues.

This clonotype was seen repeatedly, ten times or more. This chain joins TRBV27 and TRBJ2-1; no definite D call. The length of the CDR3 is 13 residues. Per the germline V gene, CDR1 is MNHEY and CDR2 is SMNVEV (reference sequence). The ends were cut back, 4 bases at V and 12 bases at J, with 16 bases in the middle. CDR3 region: CASSSRTGTRQFF. CDR3 sequence (DNA): TGTGCCAGCAGTTCCCGGACCGGTACGCGGCAGTTCTTC.

This clonotype was picked up many times. This sequence joins TRBV13 and TRBJ1-1, with 9 bases lining up with TRBD1. Germline V CDR1 and CDR2: PRHDT, FYEKMQ (reference sequence). The junction had 7 bases not matched to a gene; V was cut back by 3 bases and J by 5 bases. The CDR3 consists of 15 residues. The CDR3 is CASSLWTGVGTEAFF. CDR3 DNA: TGTGCCAGCAGCTTGTGGACAGGGGTAGGGACTGAAGCTTTCTTT.

At least ten counts were recorded for this clonotype. This sequence joins TRBV7-2 and TRBJ2-2, with 7 bases identical to TRBD1. Germline V lookup: CDR1 SGHTA, CDR2 FQGNSA. The ends lost 6 bases at V and 8 bases at J; junction bases unmatched: 9. This CDR3 is built from 14 residues. The CDR3 region is CASRPGTAMGELFF. The CDR3 DNA reads TGTGCCAGCAGACCCGGGACAGCGATGGGGGAGCTGTTTTTT.

Within the sample, this clonotype is medium-sized. This rearrangement joins TRBV20-1 to TRBJ2-2; D might be TRBD1 (6 bases). The length of the CDR3 is 15 residues. V lost 2 bases to trimming and J lost 5 bases, with 15 bases between them. Per germline, CDR1 DFQATT and CDR2 SNEGSKA (reference sequence). The CDR3 sequence is CSARPSGTQTGELFF. The CDR3 DNA sequence: TGCAGTGCTAGACCATCCGGGACACAGACCGGGGAGCTGTTTTTT.

There are many counts of this clonotype. The V call is TRBV5-1, the J call TRBJ2-3, with TRBD2 as a possible D gene (5 bases). Germline lookup yields CDR1 SGHRS and CDR2 YFSETQ. There are 13 residues in the CDR3. V shed 0 bases and J shed 5 bases, with 7 bases lying between them. CDR3 region: CASSLGSVDTQYF. CDR3 in DNA: TGCGCCAGCAGCTTGGGTAGCGTAGATACGCAGTATTTT. Full variable domain (rest looked up from reference TRBV5-1 and TRBJ2-3): KAGVTQTPRYLIKTRGQQVTLSCSPISGHRSVSWYQQTPGQGLQFLFEYFSETQRNKGNFPGRFSGRQFSNSRSEMNVSTLELGDSALYLCASSLGSVDTQYFGPGTRLTVL.

Judged by abundance, this clonotype is medium-sized. The genes are TRBV29-1 and TRBJ1-4; D is possibly TRBD1 (6 bases). Germline V lookup: CDR1 SQVTM, CDR2 ANQGSEA. The CDR3 is 13 residues long. V was pared by 7 bases and J by 1 base, with 10 bases between. The CDR3 loop is CSGVDRTNEKLFF. The CDR3, as DNA: TGCAGCGGGGTGGACAGAACTAATGAAAAACTGTTTTTT.

By its share, this clonotype is medium-sized (0.01 to 0.1%). The rearrangement links TRBV4-1 to TRBJ2-7, with D maybe TRBD1 (6 bases). Deletions cut 3 bases from V and 3 bases from J, with 18 bases between. Germline assignment: CDR1 MGHRA and CDR2 YSYEKL. This CDR3 contains 16 residues. CDR3 sequence: CASSQTRDTDLYEQYF. The CDR3 region has the DNA TGCGCCAGCAGCCAGACCCGGGACACCGATCTCTACGAGCAGTACTTC.

The J gene is TRBJ2-1, the V gene TRBV3-1; TRBD2 matches at 8 bases. V shed 0 bases and J 4 bases; nucleotides not matched to a gene: 5. Germline loops: CDR1 LGHDT, CDR2 YNNKEL (reference sequence). The CDR3 runs 16 residues. Here the CDR3 DNA reads TGTGCCAGCAGCCAAGAGGGTAGCGGGGCTTACAATGAGCAGTTCTTC. Amino acids: CASSQEGSGAYNEQFF.

V and J are TRBV29-1 and TRBJ1-1; D possibly corresponds to TRBD1 (6 bases). Trimming took 7 bases from V and 2 from J, leaving 11 bases between them. This CDR3 spans 12 amino acids. Germline lookup yields CDR1 SQVTM and CDR2 ANQGSEA. CDR3 in amino acids: CSAGTINTEAFF. For the CDR3, the DNA is TGCAGCGCCGGGACAATCAACACTGAAGCTTTCTTT. The full variable domain, with the rest looked up from reference TRBV29-1 and TRBJ1-1, is SAVISQKPSRDICQRGTSLTIQCQVDSQVTMMFWYRQQPGQSLTLIATANQGSEATYESGFVIDKFPISRPNLTFSTLTVSNMSPEDSSIYLCSAGTINTEAFFGQGTRLTVV.

This clonotype is classed as medium-sized (0.01 to 0.1%). V is TRBV6-2 or TRBV6-3 and J is TRBJ1-2; D gene ambiguous. The CDR3 has 13 residues. Germline V gene sequence: CDR1 MNHEY, CDR2 SVGEGT. V was shortened by 6 bases and J by 4 bases, with 12 bases between the two germline ends. CDR3: CASRTDGIYGYTF. In DNA, the CDR3 is TGTGCCAGCAGGACGGACGGAATCTATGGCTACACCTTC.

By sample fraction, this clonotype is medium-sized (0.01 to 0.1%). The chain joins TRBV5-1 to TRBJ2-5; D not resolved. V was cut by 2 bases and J by 2 bases, with 4 bases left in between. This CDR3 comprises 12 residues. The germline gives CDR1 SGHRS, CDR2 YFSETQ. The CDR3 DNA follows: TGCGCCAGCAGCTTAGGGCAAGAGACCCAGTACTTC. It specifies CASSLGQETQYF.